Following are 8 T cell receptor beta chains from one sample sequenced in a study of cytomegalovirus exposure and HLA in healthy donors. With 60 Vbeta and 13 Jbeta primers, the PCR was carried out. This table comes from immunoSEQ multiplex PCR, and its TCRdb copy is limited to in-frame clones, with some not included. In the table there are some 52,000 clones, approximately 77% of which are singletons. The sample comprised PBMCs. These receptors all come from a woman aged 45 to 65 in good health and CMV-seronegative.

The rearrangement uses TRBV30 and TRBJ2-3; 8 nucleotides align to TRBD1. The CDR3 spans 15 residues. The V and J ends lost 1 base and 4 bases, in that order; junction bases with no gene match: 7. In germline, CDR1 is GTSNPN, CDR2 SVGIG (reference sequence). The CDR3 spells CAWSAGGAWPDTQYF. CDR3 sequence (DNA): TGTGCCTGGAGTGCAGGGGGCGCTTGGCCAGATACGCAGTATTTT.

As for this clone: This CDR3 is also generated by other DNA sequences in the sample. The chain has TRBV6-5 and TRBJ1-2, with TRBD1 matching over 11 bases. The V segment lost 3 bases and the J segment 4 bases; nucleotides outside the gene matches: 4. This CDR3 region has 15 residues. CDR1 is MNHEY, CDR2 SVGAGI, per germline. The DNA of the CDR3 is TGTGCCAGCAGTTATAGTGGGACAGGGGGCTATGGCTACACCTTC. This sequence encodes CASSYSGTGGYGYTF.

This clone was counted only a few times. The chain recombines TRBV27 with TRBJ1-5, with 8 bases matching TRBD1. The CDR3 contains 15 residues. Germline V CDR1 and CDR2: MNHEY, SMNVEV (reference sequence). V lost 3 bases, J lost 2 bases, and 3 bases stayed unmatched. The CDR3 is CASSFQGAGNQPQHF. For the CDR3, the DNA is TGTGCCAGCAGTTTTCAGGGGGCCGGCAATCAGCCCCAGCATTTT.

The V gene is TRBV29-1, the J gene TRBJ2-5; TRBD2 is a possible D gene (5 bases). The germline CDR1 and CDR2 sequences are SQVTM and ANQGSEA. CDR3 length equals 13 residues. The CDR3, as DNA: TGCACCACCGGAGCTCTTCGCGAGGGGACCCAGTACTTC. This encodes CTTGALREGTQYF. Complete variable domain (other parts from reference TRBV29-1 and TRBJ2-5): SAVISQKPSRDICQRGTSLTIQCQVDSQVTMMFWYRQQPGQSLTLIATANQGSEATYESGFVIDKFPISRPNLTFSTLTVSNMSPEDSSIYLCTTGALREGTQYFGPGTRLLVL.

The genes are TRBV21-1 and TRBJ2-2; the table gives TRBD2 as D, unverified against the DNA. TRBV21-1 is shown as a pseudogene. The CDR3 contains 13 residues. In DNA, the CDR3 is TGTGCCAGCGGGAGAGCGAACACCGGGGAGCTGTTTTTT. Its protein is CASGRANTGELFF.

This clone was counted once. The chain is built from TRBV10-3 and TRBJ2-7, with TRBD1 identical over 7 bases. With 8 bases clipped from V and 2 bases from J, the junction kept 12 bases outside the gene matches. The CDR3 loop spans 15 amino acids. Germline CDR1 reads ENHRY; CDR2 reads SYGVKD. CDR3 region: CAIGSTGLGTYEQYF. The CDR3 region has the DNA TGTGCCATCGGTTCGACAGGGTTGGGGACCTACGAGCAGTACTTC.

The CDR3 sequence is CASGHNYGYTF. CDR3 bases: TGTGCCAGCGGGCATAACTATGGCTACACCTTC. V and J are TRBV6-1 and TRBJ1-2; no definite D call. The ends were cut back, 8 bases at V and 1 base at J, with 5 bases in the middle. The CDR3 sequence is 11 residues long. Germline V gene lookup returns CDR1 MNHNS and CDR2 SASEGT.

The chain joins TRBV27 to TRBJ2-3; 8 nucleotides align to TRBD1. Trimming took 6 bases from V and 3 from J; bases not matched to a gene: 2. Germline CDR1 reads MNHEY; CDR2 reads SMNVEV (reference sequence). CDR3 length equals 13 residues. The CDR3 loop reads CASRDRATDTQYF. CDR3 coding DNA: TGTGCCAGCAGGGACAGGGCTACAGATACGCAGTATTTT.